This T cell receptor (beta chain) comes out of a study of blood T cell repertoires in COVID-19. On the study more broadly: In each case, the material was cDNA or gDNA derived from T cells, B-cell-depleted T cells, or PBMCs.

CDR3 length equals 14 residues. Germline lookup yields CDR1 ENHRY and CDR2 SYGVKD. The V end was cut by 5 bases, the J end by 0 bases, with 11 bases between. The protocol was immunoSEQ multiplex PCR, while the TCRdb copy is restricted to in-frame clones and leaves out a portion. The repertoire holds about 110,000 clones, with roughly 79% as singletons. The sequence was collected from a woman aged 70 to 79 with acute or convalescent COVID-19. The V call is TRBV10-3, the J call TRBJ2-7; D is perhaps TRBD2 (6 bases). Sample: peripheral blood. CDR3 bases: TGTGCCATCAGTTCCCCGACTAGCTCCTACGAGCAGTACTTC. It specifies CAISSPTSSYEQYF.